The entry below gives a single TCR beta chain sequence along with its context. Its antigen is as yet unknown. This entry is derived from a study of cytomegalovirus exposure and HLA in healthy donors. Study-wide findings and caveats: Follow-up analysis seemed to connect common viral pathogens with several of the most significant clusters identified. The study labeled more than 150 TCR beta chains cytomegalovirus-associated. In a later analysis, compared with equally common non-associated chains, HLA-associated beta chains were more expanded.

J was trimmed by 4 bases and V by 2 bases; bases with no gene match: 2. The germline V gene has CDR1 SEHNR and CDR2 FQNEAQ (reference sequence). CDR3 length equals 16 residues. The PCR contained 60 Vbeta and 13 Jbeta primers. This table comes from immunoSEQ multiplex PCR, and its TCRdb copy is limited to in-frame clones, with some not included. The sample has about 200,000 clones, approximately 85% seen once. Sequenced input: PBMCs. The chain uses TRBV7-9 and TRBJ2-2; TRBD2 matches 12 bases. The clonotype originates from a woman aged 40 to 49 in good health and CMV-seronegative. CDR3 DNA sequence: TGTGCCAGCAGCTTACTGACTAGCGGGGGCACCGGGGAGCTGTTTTTT. Residues: CASSLLTSGGTGELFF.